This entry describes one T cell receptor (beta chain). The sample holds a few counts of this clonotype. No cognate antigen has been identified for it. Base qualities are not recorded, but no much larger clone differs from it by a single base. The library was generated by 5' RACE. TCRdb names NextSeq 500 as the instrument used. Unique molecular identifiers were attached to individual cDNA molecules in the TCR library protocol so that sequencing error and PCR bias could be corrected. Both TCR alpha and beta chains were sequenced, and tight co-correlation was observed between alpha and beta sequence abundances in each sample. The authors processed their data as follows. Decombinator V4 was used to annotate TCR sequences for V gene, J gene and CDR3. Expanded TCRs were defined as changing significantly between any two time points under a Poisson model with p below 0.0001. TCR abundances were normalised to the total number of TCRs sequenced per sample and were expressed as counts per million. TRAV1-2 paired with TRAJ12, TRAJ20 or TRAJ33 defined MAIT TCRs, while TRAV10 paired with TRAJ18 defined iNKT TCRs. VDJdb, accessed 1 November 2021, was searched for CMV, EBV and SARS-CoV-2 annotated TCRs, with TCRs annotated for multiple antigens excluded. Using fastp at Q25 and MiXCR, TCRdb reprocessed the public reads and kept productive beta chains. Rows with a matching CDR3 protein are joined into one entry that keeps the most common DNA and genes. The V and J calls were determined by TCRdb, not by the authors. This sample is represented by some 66,000 distinct CDR3 sequences; 8% to 9.5% of them were singletons. The top ten clones comprise roughly 3.2% of the sample.

The data stem from a study of early T cells in non-severe SARS-CoV-2 infection (dated by TCRdb to about 2021). In terms of the full investigation: Because TCR sequencing relied on bulk RNA taken from unsorted whole blood, pairing of alpha and beta chains was not possible.

Summary of the overall study and its limitations: VDJdb matching was skewed toward anti-spike CD8 responses and likely underestimated virus-specific expansions, missing private and CD4 specificities.

The germline V gene supplies CDR1 SQVTM and CDR2 ANQGSEA. The CDR3 runs 12 residues from the cysteine to the phenylalanine. Just CDR3 DNA is preserved here, 36 bases in frame from base 1. V is clipped by 0 bases and J by 4 bases, and the sequence between their germline boundaries is 3 bases long. This was a case-control study nested in a cohort of healthcare workers in London, UK, who had nasopharyngeal swab PCR tests and blood samples taken every week. Between 23 and 31 March 2020, the week of the UK lockdown, healthcare workers were enrolled and then followed up weekly for as long as 16 weeks. The sequence is built from TRBV29-1 and TRBJ1-4, with no confidently assigned D gene. The specimen sequenced was whole blood. The TCR originated in an adult who was a healthcare worker with PCR-confirmed SARS-CoV-2 infection or an uninfected control (not recorded which). Here is the DNA: TGCAGCGTTGAAGAGAGTAATGAAAAACTGTTTTTT. Translated, it gives CSVEESNEKLFF.